This entry is about one T cell receptor (beta chain). Its antigen is unknown. Between the trimmed V and J ends, which lost 4 bases and 0 bases, there was a span of 13 bases. Germline lookup yields CDR1 DFQATT and CDR2 SNEGSKA (reference sequence). CDR3 size: 15 residues. This sample was taken from a study of T-cell memory formation after mild COVID-19. Study summary: For the most part, TCR clusters were specific to one donor.

Findings and limits, study-wide: There were some responding clones in pre-infection memory, which suggested that cross-reactive memory had joined. Shrinking CD4+ clones were chiefly CM and EM; CD8+ ones were chiefly EMRA. Later expanders leaned CD4+, whereas clones that contracted between day 15 and 85 were balanced CD4/CD8.

Using its own MiXCR run on the 5' RACE reads, TCRdb lists one record per CDR3 protein. Seen here are approximately 210,000 distinct CDR3 sequences, about 11% observed once, and the top ten hold 2.5% to 3.5%. The chain links TRBV20-1 to TRBJ2-4, with TRBD2 as a possible D gene (5 bases). The sequence came from a young man who had mild COVID-19 (a few samples of this study predate the infection). Cell type and time point are not known. The sequencing input was PBMCs or a T cell subset sorted from them (not recorded which). Here the CDR3 reads CSANRMAGAKNIQYF. CDR3 coding DNA: TGCAGTGCTAACCGGATGGCGGGAGCCAAAAACATTCAGTACTTC.